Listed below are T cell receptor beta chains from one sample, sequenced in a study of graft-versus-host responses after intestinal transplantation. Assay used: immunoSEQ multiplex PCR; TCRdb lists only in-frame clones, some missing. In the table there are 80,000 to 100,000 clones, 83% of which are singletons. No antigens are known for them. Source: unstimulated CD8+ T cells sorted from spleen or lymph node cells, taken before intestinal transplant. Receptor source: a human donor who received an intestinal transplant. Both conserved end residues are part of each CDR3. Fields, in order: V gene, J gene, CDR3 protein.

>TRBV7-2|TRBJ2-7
CASSLVSLAGYEQYF
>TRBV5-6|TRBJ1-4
CASSLVGGNEKLFF
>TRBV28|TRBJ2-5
CASSFKVSSGRRETQYF
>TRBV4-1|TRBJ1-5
CASSQDSGGSSQPQHF
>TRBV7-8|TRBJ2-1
CASSPESGLVVEQFF
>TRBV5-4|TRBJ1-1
CASSFAQVNTEAFF
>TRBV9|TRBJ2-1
CASSVVGDLSYNEQFF
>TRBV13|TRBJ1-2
CASSLGDGLGYTF
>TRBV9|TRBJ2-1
CASSPRDGTYNEQFF
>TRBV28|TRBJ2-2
CASRPNFSGPSTGELFF
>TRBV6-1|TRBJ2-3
CASTGLSTDTQYF
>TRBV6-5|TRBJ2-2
CASSTGTGETGELFF
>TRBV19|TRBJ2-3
CASSRDDGTDTQYF
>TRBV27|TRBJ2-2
CASSLAGVPGELFF
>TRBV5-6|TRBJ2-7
CASTWTGSNEQYF
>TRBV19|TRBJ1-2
CASSPRVYGYTF
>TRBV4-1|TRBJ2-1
CASSQGRDSYNEQFF
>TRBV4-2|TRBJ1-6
CASSQADQAYSPLHF
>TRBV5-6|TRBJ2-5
CASSYVYRGRGEETQYF
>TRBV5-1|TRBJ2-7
CASSSQGTSYEQYF
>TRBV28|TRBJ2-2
CASSLPGGIDTGELFF
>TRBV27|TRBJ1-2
CASSLCGNGCWGYTF
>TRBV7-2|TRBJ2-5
CASSLLRALQETQYF
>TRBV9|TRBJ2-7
CASRDVRLAGDEQYF
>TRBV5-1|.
CASSFAGNPSYEQYF
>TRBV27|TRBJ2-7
CASSYYTGGSYEQYF
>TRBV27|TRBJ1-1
CASSPQGNTEAFF
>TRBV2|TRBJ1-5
CASNTRHRNQPQHF
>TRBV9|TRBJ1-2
CASSVGQGAYGYTF
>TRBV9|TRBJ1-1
CASSVRPGQTAFF
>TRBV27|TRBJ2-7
CASSPRPSGRAYEQYF
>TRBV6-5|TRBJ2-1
CASSPTGRYNEQFF
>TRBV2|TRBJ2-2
CAISAGVGRELFF
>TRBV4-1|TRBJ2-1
CASSQVGDRGLGNEQFF
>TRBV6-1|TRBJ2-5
CASTPGGGVWETQYF
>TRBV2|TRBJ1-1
CASSEAVGEDREAFF
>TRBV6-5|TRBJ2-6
CASSLGSGANVLTF
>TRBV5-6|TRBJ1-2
CASSLVALGWTGTYGYTF
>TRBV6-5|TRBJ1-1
CASSYSENTEAFF
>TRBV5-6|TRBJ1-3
CASSFRSSSGNTIYF
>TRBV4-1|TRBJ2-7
CASSVAGGPYEQYF
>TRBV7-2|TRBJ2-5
CASSLVADQETQYF
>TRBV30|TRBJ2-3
CAWSVTRSTDTQYF
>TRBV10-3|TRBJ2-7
CAISAGTEDEQYF
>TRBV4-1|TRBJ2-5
CASSPVTQETQYF
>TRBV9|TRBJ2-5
CASSAKTSGLQETQYF
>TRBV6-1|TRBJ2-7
CASSEAGFSYEQYF
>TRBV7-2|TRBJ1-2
CASIPEPGQTIYGYTF
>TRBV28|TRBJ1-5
CASRARDRGFAYSNQPQHF
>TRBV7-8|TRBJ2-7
CASSDIAGGSYEQYF
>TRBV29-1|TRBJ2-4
CSAGSPNIQYF
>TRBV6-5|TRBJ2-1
CATRTSGRNEQFF